This passage covers 10 T cell receptor beta chains from one sample sequenced in a study of shared clonotypes between healthy human individuals. Profiling relied on immunoSEQ multiplex PCR, and the TCRdb table lists in-frame clones only, not all of them. Altogether more than 850,000 clones are present, about four fifths being singletons, with the ten largest covering 0.52%. Source material: memory CD4+ T cells from PBMCs. The subset is: CD45RA-negative fraction. The source is a man aged 18 to 29 in good health. Some clones in this sample may be carry-over from other donors' samples.

V usage is TRBV5-8 and J usage is TRBJ2-7; TRBD2 aligns across 8 bases. This CDR3 contains 14 residues. V lost 1 base to trimming and J lost 2 bases; unmatched junction nucleotides: 2. The V gene's germline CDR1 is SGHTS and CDR2 YDEGEE. The CDR3 region is CASSLSGRAYEQYF. DNA for the CDR3: TGTGCCAGCAGCTTGTCCGGGAGGGCCTACGAGCAGTACTTC.

The chain couples TRBV5-1 to TRBJ2-1; TRBD2 agrees at 14 bases. The CDR3 totals 16 residues. With 2 bases clipped from V and 8 bases from J, the junction kept 6 bases outside the gene matches. CDR1 and CDR2 from the germline V gene are SGHRS and YFSETQ. CDR3 sequence (DNA): TGCGCCAGCAGCTTAGTGGGACTAGCGGGAGTCGATGAGCAGTTCTTC. As protein: CASSLVGLAGVDEQFF.

This clone was recorded once. This chain links TRBV5-1 with TRBJ2-3; maybe TRBD1 (6 bases). Germline loops: CDR1 SGHRS, CDR2 YFSETQ. The CDR3 is made up of 13 amino acids. Trimming shortened V by 4 bases and J by 6 bases, and 12 bases separated the two germline ends. The CDR3 region is CASSQQGGDTQYF. The CDR3 nucleotides are TGCGCCAGCAGCCAACAGGGCGGGGATACGCAGTATTTT.

The chain recombines TRBV4-1 with TRBJ1-3, with D maybe TRBD1 (5 bases). Per the germline V gene, CDR1 is MGHRA and CDR2 is YSYEKL. There are 16 residues in the CDR3. The germline V and J ends were trimmed by 3 bases and 0 bases, with 12 bases remaining between them. The CDR3 is CASSHGGLSSGNTIYF. The CDR3 nucleotides are TGCGCCAGCAGCCACGGGGGACTAAGCTCTGGAAACACCATATATTTT.

This clone was counted a single time. The V and J genes are TRBV6-4 and TRBJ1-3, with D hard to call. Germline V gene lookup returns CDR1 MRHNA and CDR2 SNTAGT. Trimming took off 9 bases at V and 2 bases at J, with 23 bases between the two ends. The CDR3 loop spans 17 amino acids. This CDR3 reads CASSPRRAPRAGNTIYF. CDR3 in DNA: TGTGCCAGTAGCCCCCGTCGGGCCCCAAGGGCTGGAAACACCATATATTTT.

This rearrangement joins TRBV7-2 to TRBJ2-7, with D tentatively TRBD1 or TRBD2 (5 bases each). The CDR3 totals 14 residues. V lost 4 bases to trimming and J lost 2 bases, with 12 bases between them. Germline V lookup: CDR1 SGHTA, CDR2 FQGNSA. The CDR3 sequence is CASSSRVGAYEQYF. CDR3 coding DNA: TGTGCCAGCAGCTCCAGGGTGGGGGCCTACGAGCAGTACTTC.

This clone was observed once. The chain joins TRBV19 to TRBJ2-6, with a tentative D call TRBD1 (6 bases). The V gene's germline CDR1 is LNHDA and CDR2 SQIVND (reference sequence). This CDR3 spans 16 amino acids. V lost 7 bases and J lost 0, with 13 bases in between. The CDR3 protein is CASKTTGSSGANVLTF. In DNA form, the CDR3 reads TGTGCCAGTAAAACAACAGGGTCCTCTGGGGCCAACGTCCTGACTTTC.

This chain joins TRBV20-1 and TRBJ1-1; maybe TRBD1 (5 bases). The CDR3 has 11 residues. In germline, CDR1 is DFQATT, CDR2 SNEGSKA (reference sequence). This CDR3 is CRAERGTEAFF. The CDR3, as DNA: TGCAGAGCCGAAAGGGGCACTGAAGCTTTCTTT.

This clone has a single count. The rearrangement links TRBV6-4 to TRBJ2-1, with 12 bases matching TRBD2. The CDR3 totals 15 residues. The V gene's germline CDR1 is MRHNA and CDR2 SNTAGT. The J segment lost 8 bases and the V segment lost 0 bases, leaving 2 bases of the junction unmatched. The CDR3 reads CASSDSPSGRDEQFF. The CDR3 DNA reads TGTGCCAGCAGTGACTCACCTAGCGGGAGGGATGAGCAGTTCTTC.

The chain joins TRBV19 to TRBJ2-2; possibly TRBD2 for D (5 bases). The V and J ends lost 5 bases and 5 bases respectively, with 18 bases between them. CDR1 and CDR2 (germline): LNHDA, SQIVND (reference sequence). The CDR3 extends over 16 amino acids. As DNA, the CDR3 is TGTGCCAGTAGTCCAGGCCGGGGAAGGAGAACCGGGGAGCTGTTTTTT. Protein product: CASSPGRGRRTGELFF.